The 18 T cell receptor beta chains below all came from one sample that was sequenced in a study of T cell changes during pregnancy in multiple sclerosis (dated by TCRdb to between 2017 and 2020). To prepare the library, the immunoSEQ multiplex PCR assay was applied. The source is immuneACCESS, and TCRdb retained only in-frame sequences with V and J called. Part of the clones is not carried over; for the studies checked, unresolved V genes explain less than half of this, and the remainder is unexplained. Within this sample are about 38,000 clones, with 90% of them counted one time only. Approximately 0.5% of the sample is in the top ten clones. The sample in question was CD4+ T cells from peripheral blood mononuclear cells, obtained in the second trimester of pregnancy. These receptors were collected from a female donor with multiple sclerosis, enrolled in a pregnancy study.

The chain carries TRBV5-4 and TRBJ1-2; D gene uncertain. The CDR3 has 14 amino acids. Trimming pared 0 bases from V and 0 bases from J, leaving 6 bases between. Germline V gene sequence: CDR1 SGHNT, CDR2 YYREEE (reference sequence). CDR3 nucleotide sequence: TGTGCCAGCAGCTTGGACCGAGCTAACTATGGCTACACCTTC. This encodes CASSLDRANYGYTF.

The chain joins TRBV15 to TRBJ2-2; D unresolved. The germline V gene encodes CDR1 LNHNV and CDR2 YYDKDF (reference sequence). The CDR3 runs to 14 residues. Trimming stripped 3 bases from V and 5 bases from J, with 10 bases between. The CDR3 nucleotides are TGTGCCACCAGCAGGCAGAAAAGTACCGGGGAGCTGTTTTTT. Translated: CATSRQKSTGELFF.

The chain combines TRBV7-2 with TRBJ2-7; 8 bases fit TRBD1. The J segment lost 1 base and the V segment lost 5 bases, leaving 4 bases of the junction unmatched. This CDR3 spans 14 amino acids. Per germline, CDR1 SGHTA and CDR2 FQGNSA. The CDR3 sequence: CASSRTGISYEQYF. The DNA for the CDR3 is TGTGCCAGCAGCCGGACAGGGATATCCTACGAGCAGTACTTC.

The CDR3: CASSPGQGGTGELFF. The CDR3 DNA follows: TGTGCCAGCAGCCCGGGACAGGGGGGCACCGGGGAGCTGTTTTTT. This rearrangement joins TRBV11-3 to TRBJ2-2; 11 bases map to TRBD1. The germline V gene has CDR1 SGHNT and CDR2 YENEEA. The trim removed 5 bases at V and 4 bases at J, leaving 3 bases unmatched. The CDR3 contains 15 residues.

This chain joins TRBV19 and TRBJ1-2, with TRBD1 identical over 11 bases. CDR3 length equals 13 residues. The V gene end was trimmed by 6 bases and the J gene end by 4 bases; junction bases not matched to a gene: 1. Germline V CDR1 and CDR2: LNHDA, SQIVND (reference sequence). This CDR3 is CASSGTGGYGYTF. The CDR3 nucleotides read TGTGCCAGTAGCGGGACAGGGGGCTATGGCTACACCTTC.

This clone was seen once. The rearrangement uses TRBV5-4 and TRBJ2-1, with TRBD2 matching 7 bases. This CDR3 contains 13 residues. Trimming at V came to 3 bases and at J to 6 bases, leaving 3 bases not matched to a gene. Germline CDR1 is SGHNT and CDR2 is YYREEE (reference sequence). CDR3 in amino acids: CASSSWTSNEQFF. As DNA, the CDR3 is TGTGCCAGCAGCTCCTGGACTAGCAATGAGCAGTTCTTC.

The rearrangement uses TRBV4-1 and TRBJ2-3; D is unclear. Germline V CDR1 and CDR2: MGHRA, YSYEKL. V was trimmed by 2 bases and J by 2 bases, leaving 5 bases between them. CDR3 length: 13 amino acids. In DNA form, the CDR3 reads TGCGCCAGCAGCCAACAGTTCACAGATACGCAGTATTTT. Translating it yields CASSQQFTDTQYF.

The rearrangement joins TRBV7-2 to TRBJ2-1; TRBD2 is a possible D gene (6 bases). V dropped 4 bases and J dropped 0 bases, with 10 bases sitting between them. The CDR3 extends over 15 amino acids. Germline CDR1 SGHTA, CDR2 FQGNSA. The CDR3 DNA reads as TGTGCCAGCAGCTCCCTAGCGAGCTCCTACAATGAGCAGTTCTTC. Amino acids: CASSSLASSYNEQFF.

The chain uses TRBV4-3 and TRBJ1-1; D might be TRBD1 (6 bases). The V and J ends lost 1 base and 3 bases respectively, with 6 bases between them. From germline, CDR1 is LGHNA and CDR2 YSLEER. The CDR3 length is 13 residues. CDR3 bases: TGCGCCAGCAGCCAAGCAGGGGACACTGAAGCTTTCTTT. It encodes CASSQAGDTEAFF.

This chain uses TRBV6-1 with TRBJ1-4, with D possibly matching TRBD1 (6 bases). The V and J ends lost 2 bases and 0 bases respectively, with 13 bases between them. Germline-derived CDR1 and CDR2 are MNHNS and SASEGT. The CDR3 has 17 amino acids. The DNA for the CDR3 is TGTGCCAGCAGTGAAAAGGACAGAATTGCAACTAATGAAAAACTGTTTTTT. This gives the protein CASSEKDRIATNEKLFF.

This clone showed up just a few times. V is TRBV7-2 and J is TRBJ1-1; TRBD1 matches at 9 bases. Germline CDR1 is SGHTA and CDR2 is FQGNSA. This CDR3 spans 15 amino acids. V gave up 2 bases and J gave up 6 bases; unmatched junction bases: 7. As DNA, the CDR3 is TGTGCCAGCAGCTTACTACGACAGGGGGGATCTGAAGCTTTCTTT. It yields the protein CASSLLRQGGSEAFF.

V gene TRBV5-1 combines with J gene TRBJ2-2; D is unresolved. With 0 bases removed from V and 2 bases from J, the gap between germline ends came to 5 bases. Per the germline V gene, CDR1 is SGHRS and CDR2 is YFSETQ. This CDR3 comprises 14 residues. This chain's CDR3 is CASSLAGNTGELFF. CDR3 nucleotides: TGCGCCAGCAGCTTGGCGGGTAACACCGGGGAGCTGTTTTTT.

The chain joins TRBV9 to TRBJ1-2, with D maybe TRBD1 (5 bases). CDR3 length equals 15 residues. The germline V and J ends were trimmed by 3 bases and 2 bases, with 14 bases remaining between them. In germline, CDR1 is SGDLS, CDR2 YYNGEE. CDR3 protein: CASSALGGDNYGYTF. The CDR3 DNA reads TGTGCCAGCAGCGCCCTCGGGGGTGACAACTATGGCTACACCTTC.

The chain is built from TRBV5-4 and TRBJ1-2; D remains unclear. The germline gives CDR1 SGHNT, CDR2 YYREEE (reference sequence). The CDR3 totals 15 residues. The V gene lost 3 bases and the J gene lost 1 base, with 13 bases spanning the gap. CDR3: CASSWPGSGNYGYTF. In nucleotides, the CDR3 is TGTGCCAGCAGCTGGCCGGGTTCGGGTAACTATGGCTACACCTTC.

The CDR3 nucleotides read TGTGCCAGTAGTATTAGATCCGGGTCGGAGGCCAACGTCCTGACTTTC. It is translated as CASSIRSGSEANVLTF. V and J are TRBV19 and TRBJ2-6; D not resolved. CDR3 length: 16 residues. V was trimmed by 3 bases and J by 6 bases, leaving 15 bases between them. In germline, CDR1 is LNHDA, CDR2 SQIVND (reference sequence).

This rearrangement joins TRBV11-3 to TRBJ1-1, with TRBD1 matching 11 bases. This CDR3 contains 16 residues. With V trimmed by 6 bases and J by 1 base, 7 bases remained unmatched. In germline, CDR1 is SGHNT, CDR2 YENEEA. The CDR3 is CASRNGQGAGNTEAFF. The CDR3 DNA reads TGTGCCAGCAGAAACGGACAGGGGGCTGGGAACACTGAAGCTTTCTTT.

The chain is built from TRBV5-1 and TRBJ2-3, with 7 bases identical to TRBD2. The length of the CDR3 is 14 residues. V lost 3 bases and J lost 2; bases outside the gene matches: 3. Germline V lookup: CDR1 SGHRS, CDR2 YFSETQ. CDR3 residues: CASSSRLATDTQYF. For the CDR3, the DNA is TGCGCCAGCAGCTCTAGACTAGCCACAGATACGCAGTATTTT.

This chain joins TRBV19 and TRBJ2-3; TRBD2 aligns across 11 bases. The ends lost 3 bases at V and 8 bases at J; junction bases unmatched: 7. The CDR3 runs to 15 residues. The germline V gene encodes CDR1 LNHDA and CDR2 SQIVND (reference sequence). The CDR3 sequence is CASSILAGGPGTQYF. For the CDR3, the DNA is TGTGCCAGTAGTATCCTAGCGGGAGGCCCAGGTACGCAGTATTTT.